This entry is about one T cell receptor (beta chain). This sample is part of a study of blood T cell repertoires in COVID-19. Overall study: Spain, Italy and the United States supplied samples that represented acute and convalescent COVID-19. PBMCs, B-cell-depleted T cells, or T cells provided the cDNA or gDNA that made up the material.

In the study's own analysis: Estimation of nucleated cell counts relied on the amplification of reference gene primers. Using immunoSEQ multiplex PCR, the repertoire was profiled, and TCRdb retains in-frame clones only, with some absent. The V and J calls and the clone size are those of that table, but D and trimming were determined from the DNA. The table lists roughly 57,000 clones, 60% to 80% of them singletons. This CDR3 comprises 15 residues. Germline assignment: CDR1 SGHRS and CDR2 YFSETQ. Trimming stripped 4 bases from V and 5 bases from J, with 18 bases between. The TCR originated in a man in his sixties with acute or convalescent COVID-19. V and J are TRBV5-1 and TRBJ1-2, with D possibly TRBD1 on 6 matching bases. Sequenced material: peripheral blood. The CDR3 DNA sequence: TGCGCCAGCAGCCTGCGACAGGCTGACCTTTATGGCTACACCTTC. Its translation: CASSLRQADLYGYTF.